The rows below give T cell receptor beta chains drawn from one sample of a study of T cell repertoires in cytomegalovirus infection. Via MiXCR, TCRdb re-called the reads, giving one row per CDR3 protein. The sample has approximately 500,000 distinct CDR3 sequences; about 15% are singletons. The sequenced material came from CD8+ T cells from PBMCs. Receptor source: a human donor in good health (CMV status not recorded). Some clones in this sample may be carry-over from other donors' samples. CDR3s include the opening cysteine and the closing phenylalanine or tryptophan. A D gene is named only where the DNA matches it firmly. Size tells how often a clone was seen (once, few, many) or the class of an expanded clone, and some rows leave it out.

cdr3_aa cdr3_nt j_call v_call d_call clone_size
CASSPGWAYEQYF TGTGCCAGCAGCCCGGGGTGGGCGTACGAGCAGTACTTC TRBJ2-7 TRBV7-9 NA many
CSVEKPREVYNEQFF TGCAGCGTTGAAAAACCCAGGGAGGTCTACAATGAGCAGTTCTTC TRBJ2-1 TRBV29-1 NA NA
CASSSTVYSGNTIYF TGTGCCAGCAGTTCGACAGTCTACTCTGGAAACACCATATATTTT TRBJ1-3 TRBV27 NA many
CSASILGGGGRTQYF TGCAGTGCTAGTATCCTAGGGGGGGGGGGCCGGACGCAGTATTTT TRBJ2-3 TRBV20-1 NA few
CASSYGQGSQPQHF TGTGCCAGCAGTTACGGGCAGGGGAGTCAGCCCCAGCATTTT TRBJ1-5 TRBV6-6 NA NA
CASSRYSAQPQHF TGTGCCAGCAGTAGGTACAGTGCTCAGCCCCAGCATTTT TRBJ1-5 TRBV6-6 NA many
CASSEGVLNTEAFF TGTGCCAGCAGCGAGGGGGTCTTGAACACTGAAGCTTTCTTT TRBJ1-1 TRBV7-9 NA many
CASSFEDRGLYNEQFF TGTGCCAGCAGCTTTGAGGACAGGGGGCTCTACAATGAGCAGTTCTTC TRBJ2-1 TRBV7-8 TRBD1 many
CASSSAEGYNEQFF TGTGCCAGCAGCTCGGCGGAAGGCTACAATGAGCAGTTCTTC TRBJ2-1 TRBV7-9 NA many
CASSPESYNEQFF TGTGCCAGCAGCCCTGAGAGTTACAATGAGCAGTTCTTC TRBJ2-1 TRBV7-9 NA many
CSAPVGEFNLYGYTF TGCAGTGCTCCCGTAGGGGAATTTAACCTTTATGGCTACACCTTC TRBJ1-2 TRBV20-1 NA NA
CASSYTSLYEQYF TGTGCCAGCAGCTATACATCGCTATACGAGCAGTACTTC TRBJ2-7 TRBV11-2 NA NA
CASSLSGRTTDTQYF TGTGCCAGCAGCTTAAGTGGGAGGACCACAGATACGCAGTATTTT TRBJ2-3 TRBV7-3 NA many
CASSSTGSFGKNIQYF TGTGCCAGCAGCTCCACCGGAAGTTTTGGCAAAAACATTCAGTACTTC TRBJ2-4 TRBV7-8 NA many
CASTKSGPSPNYGYTF TGTGCCAGCACAAAGTCGGGTCCCAGCCCTAACTATGGCTACACCTTC TRBJ1-2 TRBV6-1 NA NA
CASSQRDRGAKNIQYF TGTGCCAGCAGCCAACGGGACAGGGGGGCCAAAAACATTCAGTACTTC TRBJ2-4 TRBV7-9 TRBD1 many
CSVEEGNEQFF TGCAGCGTTGAGGAAGGGAATGAGCAGTTCTTC TRBJ2-1 TRBV29-1 NA many
CASSLVHRGETQYF TGTGCCAGCAGCTTGGTTCACCGAGGAGAGACCCAGTACTTC TRBJ2-5 TRBV5-8 NA NA
CASSFRQGLVIDEQFF TGTGCCAGCAGCTTCAGGCAGGGGCTAGTTATAGATGAGCAGTTCTTC TRBJ2-1 TRBV11-2 NA many
CASRDTETGELFF TGTGCCAGCCGGGACACGGAGACCGGGGAGCTGTTTTTT TRBJ2-2 TRBV19 NA few
CASSENKNTEAFF TGTGCTAGCAGCGAAAACAAGAACACTGAAGCTTTCTTT TRBJ1-1 TRBV7-7 NA many
CASRIATVKGQETQYF TGTGCCAGCAGGATCGCGACGGTGAAAGGCCAAGAGACCCAGTACTTC TRBJ2-5 TRBV11-2 NA many
CASSPGLSSGANVLTF TGTGCCAGCAGCCCGGGATTAAGCTCTGGGGCCAACGTCCTGACTTTC TRBJ2-6 TRBV7-9 NA NA
CASSSPGLAGGRETQYF TGTGCCAGCAGTTCCCCGGGACTAGCGGGGGGGAGGGAGACCCAGTACTTC TRBJ2-5 TRBV28 TRBD2 many
CASSFILAGEQFF TGTGCCAGCAGCTTTATACTGGCGGGTGAGCAGTTCTTC TRBJ2-1 TRBV7-8 NA many
CASSLAAQGTNQPQHF TGTGCCAGCAGCTTGGCAGCACAGGGGACCAATCAGCCCCAGCATTTT TRBJ1-5 TRBV5-5 TRBD1 NA
CASDRPNTGELFF TGTGCAAGCGACAGACCGAACACCGGGGAGCTGTTTTTT TRBJ2-2 TRBV7-9 NA many
CASPDNNTEAFF TGTGCTTCCCCCGACAACAACACTGAAGCTTTCTTT TRBJ1-1 TRBV7-9 NA few
CASSDRGQLINYGYTF TGTGCCAGCAGTGACCGGGGACAGCTCATCAACTATGGCTACACCTTC TRBJ1-2 TRBV25-1 TRBD1 few
CASSLENSGNTVYF TGTGCCAGCAGCTTAGAAAACTCTGGAAACACCGTATATTTT TRBJ1-3 TRBV7-4 NA once
CASIESPGRTNEKLFF TGTGCCAGCATCGAGTCCCCAGGGAGAACTAATGAAAAACTGTTTTTT TRBJ1-4 TRBV6-1 NA few
CASSLRKSLLRLYRDSNQPQHF TGTGCCAGCAGCTTACGAAAGTCTCTCCTTAGGCTCTACAGGGACAGCAATCAGCCCCAGCATTTT TRBJ1-5 TRBV7-8 NA many
CASKAGTSRETQYF TGTGCCAGCAAGGCGGGGACTAGCAGAGAGACCCAGTACTTC TRBJ2-5 TRBV6-1 TRBD2 many
CASSGDFNEQFF TGTGCCAGCAGCGGGGACTTTAATGAGCAGTTCTTC TRBJ2-1 TRBV6-4 NA many
CASSLAKGGTGSSNTEAFF TGTGCCAGCAGCTTAGCTAAGGGGGGGACAGGGTCGTCGAACACTGAAGCTTTCTTT TRBJ1-1 TRBV7-6 TRBD1 many
CASSRDTVYEQYF TGTGCCAGTAGTAGGGACACCGTCTACGAGCAGTACTTC TRBJ2-7 TRBV19 NA many